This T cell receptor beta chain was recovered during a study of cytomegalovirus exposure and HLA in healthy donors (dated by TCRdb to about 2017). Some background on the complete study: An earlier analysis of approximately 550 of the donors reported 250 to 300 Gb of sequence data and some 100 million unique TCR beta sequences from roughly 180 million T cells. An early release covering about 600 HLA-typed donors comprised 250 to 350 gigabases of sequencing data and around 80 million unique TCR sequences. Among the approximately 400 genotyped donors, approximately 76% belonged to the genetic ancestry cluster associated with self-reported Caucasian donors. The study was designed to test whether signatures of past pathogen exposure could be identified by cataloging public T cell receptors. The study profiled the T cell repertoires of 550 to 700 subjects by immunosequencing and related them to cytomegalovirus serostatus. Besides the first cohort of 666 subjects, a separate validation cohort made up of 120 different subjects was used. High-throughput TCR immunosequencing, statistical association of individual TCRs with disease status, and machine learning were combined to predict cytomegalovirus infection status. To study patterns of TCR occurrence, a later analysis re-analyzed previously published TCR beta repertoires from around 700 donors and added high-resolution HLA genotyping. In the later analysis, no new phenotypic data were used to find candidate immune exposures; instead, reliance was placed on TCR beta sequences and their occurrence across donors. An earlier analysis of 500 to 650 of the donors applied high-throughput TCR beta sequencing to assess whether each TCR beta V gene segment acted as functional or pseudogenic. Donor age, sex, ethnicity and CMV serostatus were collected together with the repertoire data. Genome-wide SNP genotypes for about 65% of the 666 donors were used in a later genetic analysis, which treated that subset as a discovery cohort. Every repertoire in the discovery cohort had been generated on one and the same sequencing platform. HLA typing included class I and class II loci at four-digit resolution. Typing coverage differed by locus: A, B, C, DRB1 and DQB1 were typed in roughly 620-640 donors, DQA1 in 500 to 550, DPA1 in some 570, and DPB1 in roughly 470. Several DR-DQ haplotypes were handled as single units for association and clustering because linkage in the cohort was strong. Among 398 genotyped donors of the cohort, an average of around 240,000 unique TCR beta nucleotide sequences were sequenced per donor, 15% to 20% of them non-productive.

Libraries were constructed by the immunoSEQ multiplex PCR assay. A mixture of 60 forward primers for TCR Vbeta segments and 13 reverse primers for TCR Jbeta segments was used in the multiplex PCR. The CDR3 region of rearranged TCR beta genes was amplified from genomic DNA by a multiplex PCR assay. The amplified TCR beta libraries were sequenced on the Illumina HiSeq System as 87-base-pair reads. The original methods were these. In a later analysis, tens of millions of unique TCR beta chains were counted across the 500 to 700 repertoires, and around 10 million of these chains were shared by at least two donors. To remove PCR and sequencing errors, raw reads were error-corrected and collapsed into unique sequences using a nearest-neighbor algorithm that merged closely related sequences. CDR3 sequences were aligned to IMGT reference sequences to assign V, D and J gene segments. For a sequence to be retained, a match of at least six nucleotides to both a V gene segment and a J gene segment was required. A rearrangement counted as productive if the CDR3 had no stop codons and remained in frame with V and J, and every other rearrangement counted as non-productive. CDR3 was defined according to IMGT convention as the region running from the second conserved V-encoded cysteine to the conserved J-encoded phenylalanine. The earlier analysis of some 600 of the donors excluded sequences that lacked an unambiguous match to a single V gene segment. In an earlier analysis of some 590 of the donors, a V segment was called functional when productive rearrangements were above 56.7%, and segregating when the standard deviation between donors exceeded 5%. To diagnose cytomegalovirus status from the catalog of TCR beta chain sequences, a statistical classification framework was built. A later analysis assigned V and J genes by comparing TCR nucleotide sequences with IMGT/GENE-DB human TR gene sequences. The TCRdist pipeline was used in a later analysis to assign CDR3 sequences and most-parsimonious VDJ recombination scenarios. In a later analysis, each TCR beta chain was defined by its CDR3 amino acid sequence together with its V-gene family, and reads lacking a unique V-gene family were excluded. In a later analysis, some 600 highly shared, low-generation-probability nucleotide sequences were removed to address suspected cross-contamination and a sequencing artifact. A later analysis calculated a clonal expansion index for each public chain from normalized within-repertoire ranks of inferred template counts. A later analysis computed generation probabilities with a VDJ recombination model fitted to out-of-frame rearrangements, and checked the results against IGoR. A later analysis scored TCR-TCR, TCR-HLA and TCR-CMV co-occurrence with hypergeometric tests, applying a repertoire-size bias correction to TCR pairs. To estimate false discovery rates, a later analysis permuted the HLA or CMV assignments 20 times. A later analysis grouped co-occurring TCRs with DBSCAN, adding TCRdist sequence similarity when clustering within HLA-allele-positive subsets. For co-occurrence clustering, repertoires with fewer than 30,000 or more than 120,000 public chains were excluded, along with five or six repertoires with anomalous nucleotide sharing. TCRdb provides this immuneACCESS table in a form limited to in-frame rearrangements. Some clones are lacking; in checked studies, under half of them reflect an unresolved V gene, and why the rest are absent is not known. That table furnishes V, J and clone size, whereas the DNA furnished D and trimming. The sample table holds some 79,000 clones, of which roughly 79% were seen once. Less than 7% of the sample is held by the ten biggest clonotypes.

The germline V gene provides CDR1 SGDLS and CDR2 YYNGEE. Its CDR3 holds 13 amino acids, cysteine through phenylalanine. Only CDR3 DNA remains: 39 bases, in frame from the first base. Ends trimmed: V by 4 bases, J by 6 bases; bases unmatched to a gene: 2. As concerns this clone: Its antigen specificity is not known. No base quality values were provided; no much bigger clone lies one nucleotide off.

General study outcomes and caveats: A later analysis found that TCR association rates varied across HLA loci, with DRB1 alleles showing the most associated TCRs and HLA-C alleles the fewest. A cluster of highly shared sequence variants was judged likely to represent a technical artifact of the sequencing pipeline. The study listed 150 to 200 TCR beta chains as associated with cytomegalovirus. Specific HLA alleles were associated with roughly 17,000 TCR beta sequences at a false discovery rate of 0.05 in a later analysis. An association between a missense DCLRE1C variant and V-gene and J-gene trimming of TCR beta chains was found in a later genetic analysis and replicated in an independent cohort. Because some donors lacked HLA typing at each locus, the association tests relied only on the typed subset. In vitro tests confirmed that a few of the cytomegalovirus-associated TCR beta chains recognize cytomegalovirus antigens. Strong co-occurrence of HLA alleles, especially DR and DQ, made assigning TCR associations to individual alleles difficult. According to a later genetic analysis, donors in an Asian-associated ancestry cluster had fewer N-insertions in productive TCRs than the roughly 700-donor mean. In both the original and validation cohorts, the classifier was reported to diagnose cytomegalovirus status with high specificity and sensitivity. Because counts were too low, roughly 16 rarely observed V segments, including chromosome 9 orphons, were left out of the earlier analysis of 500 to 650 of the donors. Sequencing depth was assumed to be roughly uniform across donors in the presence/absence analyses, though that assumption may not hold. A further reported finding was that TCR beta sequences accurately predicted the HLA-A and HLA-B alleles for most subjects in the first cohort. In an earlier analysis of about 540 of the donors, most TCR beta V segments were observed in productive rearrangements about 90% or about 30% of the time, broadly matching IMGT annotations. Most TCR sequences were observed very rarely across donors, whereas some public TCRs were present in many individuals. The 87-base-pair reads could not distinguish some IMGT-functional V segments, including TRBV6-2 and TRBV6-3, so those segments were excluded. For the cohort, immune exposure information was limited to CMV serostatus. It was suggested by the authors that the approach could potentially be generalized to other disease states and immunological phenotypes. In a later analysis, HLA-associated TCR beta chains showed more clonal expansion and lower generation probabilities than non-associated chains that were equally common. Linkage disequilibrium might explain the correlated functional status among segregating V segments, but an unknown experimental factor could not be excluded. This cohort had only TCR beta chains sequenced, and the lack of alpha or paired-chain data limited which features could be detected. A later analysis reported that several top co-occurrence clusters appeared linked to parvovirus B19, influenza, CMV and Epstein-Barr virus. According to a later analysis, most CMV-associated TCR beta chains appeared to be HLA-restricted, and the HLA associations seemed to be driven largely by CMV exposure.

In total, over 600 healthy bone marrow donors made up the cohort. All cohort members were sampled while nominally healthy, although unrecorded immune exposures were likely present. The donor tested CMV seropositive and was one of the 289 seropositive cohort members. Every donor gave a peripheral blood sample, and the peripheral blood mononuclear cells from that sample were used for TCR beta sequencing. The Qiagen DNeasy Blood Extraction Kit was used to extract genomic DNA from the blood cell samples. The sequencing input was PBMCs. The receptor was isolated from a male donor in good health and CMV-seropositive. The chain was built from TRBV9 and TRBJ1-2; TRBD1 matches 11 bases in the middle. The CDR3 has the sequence CASSTGQGDGYTF. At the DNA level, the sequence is TGTGCCAGCAGCACGGGACAGGGGGATGGCTACACCTTC.